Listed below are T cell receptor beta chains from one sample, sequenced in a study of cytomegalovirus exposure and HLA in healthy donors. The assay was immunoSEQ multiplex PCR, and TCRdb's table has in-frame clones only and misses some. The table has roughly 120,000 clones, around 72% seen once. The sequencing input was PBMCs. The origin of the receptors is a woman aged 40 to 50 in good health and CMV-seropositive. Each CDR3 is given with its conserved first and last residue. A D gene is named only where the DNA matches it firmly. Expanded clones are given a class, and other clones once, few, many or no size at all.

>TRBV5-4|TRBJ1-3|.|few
TGTGCCAGCAGCTTGTGGCAGTTTGGAAACACCATATATTTT
CASSLWQFGNTIYF
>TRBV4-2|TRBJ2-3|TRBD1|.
TGTGCCAGCAGCCAAGCGACAGGGGGCATGTATTTT
CASSQATGGMYF
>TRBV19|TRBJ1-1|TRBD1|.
TGTGCCAGTACCTCAGGACAGGGAGGGAACACTGAAGCTTTCTTT
CASTSGQGGNTEAFF
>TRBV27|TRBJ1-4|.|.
TGTGCCAGCACCTTAGGGACAAGGCCTCAGTCAAGGAATGAAAAACTGTTTTTT
CASTLGTRPQSRNEKLFF
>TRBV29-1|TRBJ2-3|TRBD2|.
TGCAGCGTTCGGGCTAGCGGGTTTGGGGATACGCAGTATTTT
CSVRASGFGDTQYF
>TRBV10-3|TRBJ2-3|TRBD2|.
TGTGCCACCGGGACTAGCGGGGGGACTCGCACAGATACGCAGTATTTT
CATGTSGGTRTDTQYF
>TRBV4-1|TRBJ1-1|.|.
TGCGCCAGCAGCCAAGTACAGGGACAGAACACTGAAGCTTTCTTT
CASSQVQGQNTEAFF
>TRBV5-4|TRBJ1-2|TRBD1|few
TGTGCCAGCAGCTTGACACAGGGGGCGGTGGATGGCTACACCTTC
CASSLTQGAVDGYTF
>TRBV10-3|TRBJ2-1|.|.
TGTGCCATCAGTGACCTTCGGGATACTGAGCAGTTCTTC
CAISDLRDTEQFF
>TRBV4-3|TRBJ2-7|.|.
TGCGCCAGCAGCCAAGATCACCACAGCCACTCCTACGAGCAGTACTTC
CASSQDHHSHSYEQYF
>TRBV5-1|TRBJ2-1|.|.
TGCGCCAGCAGCTTGGGGGCAGCTAAAACGGATGAGCAGTTCTTC
CASSLGAAKTDEQFF
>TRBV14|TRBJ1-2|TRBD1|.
TGTGCCAGCAGCCAAGGGGACAGGGGCTCTGGCTACACTTTC
CASSQGDRGSGYTF
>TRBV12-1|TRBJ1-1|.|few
TGTGCCAGCAGCTTTGTCGGGTCGAACACTGAAGCTTTCTTT
CASSFVGSNTEAFF
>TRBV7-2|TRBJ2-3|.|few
TGTGCCAGCAGTCAACAGGGTGCAGATACGCAGTATTTT
CASSQQGADTQYF
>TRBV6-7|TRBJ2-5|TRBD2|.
TGTGCCAGCAGTTACCCGTGCTTGCGGCGGGGGACCCAAGAGACCCAGTACTTC
CASSYPCLRRGTQETQYF
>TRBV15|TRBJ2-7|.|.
TGTGCCACCAGCAGAGATACGGCCTACGAGCAGTACTTC
CATSRDTAYEQYF
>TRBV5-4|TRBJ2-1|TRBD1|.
TGTGCCAGCAGTCCGGGACAGACGAAGAATGAGCAGTTCTTC
CASSPGQTKNEQFF
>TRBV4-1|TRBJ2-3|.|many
TGCGCCAGCAGCCAAGATGGCGGGGGCACAGATACGCAGTATTTT
CASSQDGGGTDTQYF
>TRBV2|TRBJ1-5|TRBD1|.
TGTGCCAGCAGGGCTCTGACAGGGAATAGCAATCAGCCCCAGCATTTT
CASRALTGNSNQPQHF
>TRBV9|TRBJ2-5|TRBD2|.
TGTGCCAGCAGCGCCGGACTAGCGGACGGAGGGGCCCAGTACTTC
CASSAGLADGGAQYF
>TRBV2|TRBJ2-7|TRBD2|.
TGTGCCAGCAGTGAAGCGCCTCGGGGGGGGCCTTTTAACAAGCAGTACTTC
CASSEAPRGGPFNKQYF
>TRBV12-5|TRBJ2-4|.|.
TGTGCTAGTGGTTTCCTAGCCGACCTCATTCAGTACTTC
CASGFLADLIQYF
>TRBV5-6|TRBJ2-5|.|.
TGTGCCAGCAGCTTGGGAGGGGGAGTCCAGTACTTC
CASSLGGGVQYF
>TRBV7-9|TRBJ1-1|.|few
TGTGCCAGCAGCCCAGTCCAGGGTGAAGCTTTCTTT
CASSPVQGEAFF